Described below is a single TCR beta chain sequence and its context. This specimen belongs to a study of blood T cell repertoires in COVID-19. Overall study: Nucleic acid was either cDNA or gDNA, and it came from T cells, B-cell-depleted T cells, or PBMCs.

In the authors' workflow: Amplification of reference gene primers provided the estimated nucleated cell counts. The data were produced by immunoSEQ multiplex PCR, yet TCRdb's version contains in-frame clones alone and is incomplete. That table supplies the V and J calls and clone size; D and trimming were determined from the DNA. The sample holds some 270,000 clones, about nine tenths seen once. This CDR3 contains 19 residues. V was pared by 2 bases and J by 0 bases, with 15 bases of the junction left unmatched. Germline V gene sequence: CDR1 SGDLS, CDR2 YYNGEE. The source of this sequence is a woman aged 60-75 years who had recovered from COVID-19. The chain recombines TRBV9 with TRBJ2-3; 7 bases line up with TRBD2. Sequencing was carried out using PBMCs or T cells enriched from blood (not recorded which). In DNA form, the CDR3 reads TGTGCCAGCAGCGTCTCCATGGGACTACTCGTCTCTAGCACAGATACGCAGTATTTT. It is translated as CASSVSMGLLVSSTDTQYF.